Listed here is a single TCR beta chain. This entry belongs to a study of Ad26.COV2.S vaccination and SARS-CoV-2 variants. Profiled with immunoSEQ multiplex PCR; TCRdb holds only in-frame clones, not every one. Of more than 300,000 clones in the sample, about 89% were seen once. Treatment specified: around 19 received Ad26.COV2.S at low or high dose, single or two shots; 5 received placebo; per-sample allocation not given. Day 63 after the first injection of vaccine or placebo was the sampling time. Per germline, CDR1 SGHNT and CDR2 YYREEE (reference sequence). The CDR3 covers 14 residues. J was trimmed by 4 bases and V by 0 bases; bases with no gene match: 3.

The receptor was isolated from a person aged 18-65 years who received the Ad26.COV2.S COVID-19 vaccine or a placebo. This chain connects TRBV5-4 to TRBJ2-5, with 7 positions matching TRBD2. The sample was peripheral blood, taken in a trial of Ad26.COV2.S vaccine versus placebo. CDR3 DNA: TGTGCCAGCAGCTTGGGAGCTAGCGGAGAGACCCAGTACTTC. Residues: CASSLGASGETQYF.